Listed below are T cell receptor beta chains from one sample, sequenced in a study of control samples from healthy donors and cancer patients. This table comes from immunoSEQ multiplex PCR, and its TCRdb copy is limited to in-frame clones, with some not included. The table has approximately 86,000 clones, 85% to 95% seen once. The sequencing sample was made of blood. Receptors originate from a woman aged 25 to 39 in good health. CDR3s include the opening cysteine and the closing phenylalanine or tryptophan. The D gene is left open where the match is weak. Clone size, where shown, is once, few, many, or a class for clones that have expanded.

V	J	length	size	D	DNA	CDR3
TRBV4-1	TRBJ1-2	14	-	-	TGCGCCAGCAGCCCTGTACAGGGAAGCTATGGCTACACCTTC	CASSPVQGSYGYTF
TRBV19	TRBJ1-1	13	-	-	TGTGCCAGTAGCAAACAGGGATTGTCTGAAGCTTTCTTT	CASSKQGLSEAFF
TRBV12-3/TRBV12-4	TRBJ1-6	13	-	-	TGTGCCAGCAGAGGGGAGTGGGGTTCACCCCTCCACTTT	CASRGEWGSPLHF
TRBV15	TRBJ2-5	14	-	-	TGTGCCACCAGCAGTGGTGGGACCGTAGAGACCCAGTACTTC	CATSSGGTVETQYF
TRBV7-9	TRBJ1-2	13	-	-	TGTGCCAGCAGCGACAAGGAAAACTATGGCTACACCTTC	CASSDKENYGYTF
TRBV2	TRBJ2-7	15	-	-	TGTGCCAGCAGGAGGGGAGGGGACAGAAGCTACGAGCAGTACTTC	CASRRGGDRSYEQYF
TRBV12-3/TRBV12-4	TRBJ1-4	13	-	-	TGTGCCAGCAGAAGACAGAATAATGAAAAACTGTTTTTT	CASRRQNNEKLFF
TRBV6-5	TRBJ2-1	15	-	TRBD2	TGTGCCAGCAGTTACGAGACTAGCGTCTACAATGAGCAGTTCTTC	CASSYETSVYNEQFF
TRBV6-1	TRBJ1-1	13	-	-	TGTGCCAGCAGTGAAGCGTATAGGGCTGAAGCTTTCTTT	CASSEAYRAEAFF
TRBV12-3/TRBV12-4	TRBJ1-2	13	once	-	TGTGCCAGCAGTTTAAAAGCGATAAATGGCTACACCTTC	CASSLKAINGYTF
TRBV7-3	TRBJ2-2	12	few	-	TGTGCCAGCAGCACCCAGTCCGGGGAGCTGTTTTTT	CASSTQSGELFF
TRBV5-1	TRBJ2-3	20	-	-	TGCGCCAGCAGCCATAGCCGAAGCGGCGGGTGGGTAAATTTTGCAGATACGCAGTATTTT	CASSHSRSGGWVNFADTQYF
TRBV2	TRBJ2-6	15	-	TRBD1	TGTGCCAGCAGCTTACAGGGGGTTGGGGCCAACGTCCTGACTTTC	CASSLQGVGANVLTF
TRBV27	TRBJ2-7	16	-	TRBD2	TGTGCCAGCAGTTTAGTATATGGCGGGGGGGCCTACGAGCAGTACTTC	CASSLVYGGGAYEQYF
TRBV25-1	TRBJ2-1	17	-	TRBD2	TGTGCCAGCAGTGAGCCGGGACTAGCGGGGGTATACAATGAGCAGTTCTTC	CASSEPGLAGVYNEQFF
TRBV5-1	TRBJ1-1	17	once	-	TGCGCCAGCAGCTTGGGAGGGGGGGGCGCAATGAACACTGAAGCTTTCTTT	CASSLGGGGAMNTEAFF
TRBV9	TRBJ2-2	14	-	-	TGTGCCAGCAGCGTAGAACCGAACACCGGGGAGCTGTTTTTT	CASSVEPNTGELFF
TRBV6-6	TRBJ1-1	15	once	-	TGTGCCAGCAGTTACAGCGAAACGGGGAACACTGAAGCTTTCTTT	CASSYSETGNTEAFF
TRBV5-4	TRBJ1-4	15	-	TRBD1	TGTGCCAGCAGCTTGGAGGGGGCGAGGGGTGAAAAACTGTTTTTT	CASSLEGARGEKLFF
TRBV6-6	TRBJ2-3	14	-	-	TGTGCCAGCAAGACGACAGTAAGCACAGATACGCAGTATTTT	CASKTTVSTDTQYF
TRBV11-2	TRBJ2-3	17	-	TRBD1	TGTGCCAGCAGCTTCCCAACAGGGGTAGTAAGCACAGATACGCAGTATTTT	CASSFPTGVVSTDTQYF
TRBV28	TRBJ1-1	13	-	-	TGTGCCAGCAGTTTCGGACAGACCACTGAAGCTTTCTTT	CASSFGQTTEAFF
TRBV4-1	TRBJ2-5	16	-	-	TGCGCCAGCAGCCAAAGTCGAGCGAGGGGACAAGAGACCCAGTACTTC	CASSQSRARGQETQYF
TRBV6-1	TRBJ1-1	14	-	-	TGTGCCAGCAGTGACCGGGCCTCGAACACTGAAGCTTTCTTT	CASSDRASNTEAFF
TRBV11-1	TRBJ2-7	12	-	-	TGTGCCAGCAGCGTCCCTTCGGGCGAGCAGTACTTC	CASSVPSGEQYF
TRBV29-1	TRBJ1-5	12	-	-	TGCAGCTACGCTTGGGGAGACGGGCCCCAGCATTTT	CSYAWGDGPQHF
TRBV19	TRBJ2-2	22	-	-	TGTGCCAGTAGTATACTCGTATCGTCTTTGGGAGTACCCCATACGAACACCGGGGAGCTGTTTTTT	CASSILVSSLGVPHTNTGELFF
TRBV13	TRBJ2-1	20	-	TRBD2	TGTGCCAGTAACTCCCGCGACGGGGGGGCGGATATTCTATCCTACAATGAGCAGTTCTTC	CASNSRDGGADILSYNEQFF
TRBV7-2	TRBJ1-1	15	few	-	TGTGCCAGCAGCTTAAAGTCGCTGGGGGTTTCTGAAGCTTTCTTT	CASSLKSLGVSEAFF
TRBV19	TRBJ1-5	13	-	-	TGTGCCAGTAGTATAAGCAGGGATCAGCCCCAGCATTTT	CASSISRDQPQHF